Each of the 13 T cell receptor beta chains below was sequenced from the same sample in a study of control samples from healthy donors and cancer patients. Some clones are missing from TCRdb's copy, which holds only in-frame ones; the method was immunoSEQ multiplex PCR. The table shows 100,000 to 150,000 clones, with about 93% occurring only once. The sequenced sample consisted of PBMCs. These receptors were obtained from a man aged 45-60 years with head and neck cancer.

This clone is a singleton in its sample. The CDR3 DNA sequence: TGTGCCAGCAGATTACAGGGCCGGGGCTACACCTTC. Protein sequence: CASRLQGRGYTF. The rearrangement uses TRBV28 and TRBJ1-2, with TRBD1 as a possible D gene (6 bases). This CDR3 is 12 amino acids long. Germline V lookup: CDR1 MDHEN, CDR2 SYDVKM. Trimming cost V 6 bases and J 8 bases, with 13 bases left between them.

V is TRBV4-3 and J is TRBJ2-2; D unclear. The V end lost 0 bases, the J end lost 7 bases, and 12 bases lay between the germline ends. The CDR3 sequence is 15 residues long. Germline V gene sequence: CDR1 LGHNA, CDR2 YSLEER. The CDR3 is CASSQDLRTDGELFF. CDR3 nucleotide sequence: TGCGCCAGCAGCCAAGATCTTAGGACCGACGGGGAGCTGTTTTTT.

The CDR3 bases are TGTGCCAGCAGCTTACAACAGGGGGTGGCCACTGAAGCTTTCTTT. It is translated as CASSLQQGVATEAFF. The chain employs TRBV7-9 and TRBJ1-1; 8 nucleotides agree with TRBD1. Trimming removed 2 bases from V and 4 bases from J; junction bases left unmatched: 6. CDR3 length: 15 amino acids. Germline-derived CDR1 and CDR2 are SEHNR and FQNEAQ (reference sequence).

This clone was detected only once. This chain uses TRBV10-3 with TRBJ2-7; 10 nucleotides line up with TRBD2. Trimming at V came to 2 bases and at J to 2 bases, leaving 15 bases not matched to a gene. This CDR3 spans 19 amino acids. CDR1 is ENHRY, CDR2 SYGVKD, per germline. The DNA of the CDR3 is TGTGCCATCAGTGAGAGGGGTGGACTACTAGCGGGGCTACCCTACGAGCAGTACTTC. As protein: CAISERGGLLAGLPYEQYF.

CDR3 sequence reads: CASSQGYGTANEKLFF. CDR3 in DNA: TGTGCCAGCAGCCAAGGCTACGGGACCGCAAATGAAAAACTGTTTTTT. The V gene is TRBV3-1 (or the pseudogene TRBV3-2), the J gene TRBJ1-4; perhaps TRBD1 as D (5 bases). V gave up 1 base and J gave up 5 bases, with 14 bases separating them. The CDR3 consists of 16 residues. From germline, CDR1 is LGHDT and CDR2 YNNKEL (reference sequence).

This chain uses TRBV5-5 with TRBJ1-1, with D unclear. The CDR3 contains 15 residues. Per germline, CDR1 SGHKS and CDR2 YYEKEE (reference sequence). V was pared by 0 bases and J by 1 base, with 10 bases between. The CDR3 is CASSLGPPQNTEAFF. CDR3 in DNA: TGTGCCAGCAGCTTGGGCCCCCCCCAGAACACTGAAGCTTTCTTT.

This chain joins TRBV7-9 and TRBJ1-5; 7 bases fit TRBD1. This CDR3 region has 15 residues. The V and J ends lost 1 base and 4 bases, in that order; junction bases with no gene match: 4. The germline V gene has CDR1 SEHNR and CDR2 FQNEAQ (reference sequence). The CDR3 bases are TGTGCCAGCAGCTTAGGGCAGGGGGAAAATCAGCCCCAGCATTTT. This gives the protein CASSLGQGENQPQHF.

The chain has TRBV9 and TRBJ2-7; D is possibly TRBD2 (6 bases). V was shortened by 4 bases and J by 3 bases, with 14 bases between the two germline ends. The CDR3 has 14 amino acids. CDR1 and CDR2 (germline): SGDLS, YYNGEE. In DNA, the CDR3 is TGTGCCAGCAGCCCTTTCGGGACTTTCTACGAGCAGTACTTC. Residues: CASSPFGTFYEQYF.

This sequence joins TRBV9 and TRBJ1-2, with D unresolved. V was clipped by 0 bases and J by 7 bases, with 22 bases between them. The CDR3 is 17 residues long. Germline assignment: CDR1 SGDLS and CDR2 YYNGEE. This chain's CDR3 is CASSVDISVTSTAGYTF. The CDR3 DNA follows: TGTGCCAGCAGCGTAGACATTAGTGTCACCAGTACGGCTGGCTACACCTTC.

This chain connects TRBV3-1 (or the pseudogene TRBV3-2) to TRBJ1-1, with no clear D. The CDR3 is 13 amino acids. The ends were cut back, 5 bases at V and 1 base at J, with 8 bases in the middle. The germline V gene encodes CDR1 LGHDT and CDR2 YNNKEL (reference sequence). The chain's CDR3 is CASSSSTNTEAFF. The DNA of the CDR3 is TGTGCCAGCAGCTCCTCTACGAACACTGAAGCTTTCTTT.

V and J are TRBV7-9 and TRBJ2-1; the D is unclear. Trimming pared 11 bases from V and 0 bases from J, leaving 14 bases between. The CDR3 contains 14 residues. Germline V gene data show CDR1 as SEHNR and CDR2 as FQNEAQ (reference sequence). As DNA, the CDR3 is TGTGCCCCGCCCAGGCCGTACTCCTACAATGAGCAGTTCTTC. Residues: CAPPRPYSYNEQFF.

This chain links TRBV18 with TRBJ2-3; 7 positions match TRBD2. CDR3 size: 15 residues. Germline V gives CDR1 KGHSH, CDR2 LQKENI. After removal of 1 base from V and 2 bases from J, the junction contained 3 bases not matched to a gene. The CDR3 region has the DNA TGTGCCAGCTCACCACGCACTAGCGTCACAGATACGCAGTATTTT. It is translated as CASSPRTSVTDTQYF.

The chain joins TRBV7-9 to TRBJ1-2; no firm D call. V was clipped by 5 bases and J by 1 base, with 17 bases between them. CDR1 is SEHNR, CDR2 FQNEAQ, per germline (reference sequence). This CDR3 contains 16 residues. The CDR3 protein is CASSDISGRDNYGYTF. The DNA for the CDR3 is TGTGCCAGCAGCGATATATCCGGACGGGATAACTATGGCTACACCTTC.